A single count supports the clone carrying this TCR beta chain. The junction differs from germline at one of its ends, possibly a read error. Repertoires were generated with immunoSEQ multiplex PCR, while TCRdb's copy carries only in-frame clones and drops some. The sample records 200,000 to 250,000 clones, nearly 90% being singletons. These data come from a study of blood T cell repertoires in COVID-19. Germline V gives CDR1 SGDLS, CDR2 YYNGEE. The CDR3 is 17 amino acids. The receptor was isolated from a man aged 25-45 years who had been exposed to COVID-19. Source material: PBMCs or T cells enriched from blood (not recorded which). J is TRBJ2-3 and V is TRBV9, with 10 bases identical to TRBD2. CDR3 sequence (DNA): TGTGCCAGCAGCGTAGGAGCGGGGGGGCCTTTTACAGAAACGCAGTATTTT. It yields the protein CASSVGAGGPFTETQYF.